The rows below give T cell receptor beta chains drawn from one sample of a study of shared clonotypes between healthy human individuals. Sequenced by immunoSEQ multiplex PCR; TCRdb stores in-frame clones only, minus some. The top ten hold roughly 0.57% of the sample, which has 1 million to 1.3 million clones, around 78% seen once. The sample taken for sequencing was memory CD4+ T cells from PBMCs. The source is a man between 18 and 35 years old in good health. Some clones in this sample may be carry-over from other donors' samples. Both conserved end residues are part of each CDR3. A D gene is named only where the DNA matches it firmly. Size tells how often a clone was seen (once, few, many) or the class of an expanded clone, and some rows leave it out.

TRBJ1-3,TRBV5-1,NA,NA,CASSPRSAGSGNTIYF,TGCGCCAGCAGCCCCCGGAGCGCAGGGTCCGGAAACACCATATATTTT
TRBJ2-5,TRBV11-3,NA,NA,CASSLGRETQYF,TGTGCCAGCAGCTTAGGTCGTGAGACCCAGTACTTC
TRBJ2-5,TRBV27,NA,once,CASSQREYETQYF,TGTGCCAGCAGCCAAAGGGAGTATGAGACCCAGTACTTC
TRBJ1-3,TRBV6-5,NA,NA,CASNGHPGGNTIYF,TGTGCCAGCAATGGACACCCGGGGGGAAACACCATATATTTT
TRBJ2-1,TRBV6-6,NA,NA,CASRSPRGGQYNEQFF,TGTGCCAGCAGGTCCCCCCGTGGCGGACAATACAATGAGCAGTTCTTC
TRBJ2-3,TRBV6-1,NA,NA,CASRWASTDTQYF,TGTGCCAGCAGGTGGGCCAGCACAGATACGCAGTATTTT
TRBJ2-4,TRBV6-5,TRBD1,NA,CASSKRTGIGNIQYF,TGTGCCAGCAGTAAACGGACAGGGATAGGGAACATTCAGTACTTC
TRBJ2-1,TRBV7-9,NA,NA,CASSLEAGVEQFF,TGTGCCAGCAGCTTAGAGGCGGGCGTTGAGCAGTTCTTC
TRBJ2-7,TRBV7-9,TRBD1,once,CASSQTGGSYEQYF,TGTGCCAGCAGCCAGACAGGGGGGTCCTACGAGCAGTACTTC
TRBJ2-7,TRBV27,TRBD1,NA,CASSEEQGIYYEQYF,TGTGCCAGCAGCGAGGAACAGGGGATATACTACGAGCAGTACTTC
TRBJ1-5,TRBV28,NA,NA,CASSDSNQPQHF,TGTGCCAGCAGTGACAGCAATCAGCCCCAGCATTTT
TRBJ1-3,TRBV28,NA,NA,CASSFQSAGGNTIYF,TGTGCCAGCAGTTTCCAATCGGCAGGCGGAAACACCATATATTTT
TRBJ2-5,TRBV9,NA,few,CASSAMTSGETQYF,TGTGCCAGCAGCGCAATGACTAGTGGGGAGACCCAGTACTTC